The clone carrying this TCR beta chain has only a few counts. The sample originates from a study of blood T cells in healthy people across ages. This CDR3 comprises 14 residues. The ends were cut back, 5 bases at V and 5 bases at J, with 15 bases in the middle. Germline V gene lookup returns CDR1 LNHDA and CDR2 SQIVND (reference sequence). Through a sample-barcoded 5' primer and a J-beta primer mix, a second PCR was run for roughly 7 to 12 cycles. With 12 random nucleotides, a template-switch adaptor tagged each individual cDNA molecule. TCRdb analysed the 5' RACE reads with MiXCR anew, one entry per CDR3 protein. Among hundreds of thousands of distinct CDR3 sequences, 20% to 25% were seen once, and the ten largest hold roughly 3.4%. It was roughly 10 milliliters of peripheral blood that were drawn from each donor.

The sequenced material came from blood. The chain links TRBV19 to TRBJ2-5; D remains ambiguous. The receptor was derived from a man aged 65 to 79 in good health. CDR3 protein: CASSDDYLGETQYF. The CDR3 DNA sequence: TGTGCCAGTAGTGACGATTACCTGGGGGAGACCCAGTACTTC.